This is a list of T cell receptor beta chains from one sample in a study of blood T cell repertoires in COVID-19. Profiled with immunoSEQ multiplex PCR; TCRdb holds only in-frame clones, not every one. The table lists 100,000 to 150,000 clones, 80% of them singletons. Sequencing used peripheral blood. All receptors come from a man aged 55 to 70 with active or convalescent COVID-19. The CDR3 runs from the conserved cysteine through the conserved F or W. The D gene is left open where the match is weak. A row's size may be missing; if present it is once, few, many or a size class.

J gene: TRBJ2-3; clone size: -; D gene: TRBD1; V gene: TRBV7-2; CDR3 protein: CASSYGTGVEDTQYF; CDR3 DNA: TGTGCCAGCAGCTACGGGACAGGGGTTGAAGATACGCAGTATTTT
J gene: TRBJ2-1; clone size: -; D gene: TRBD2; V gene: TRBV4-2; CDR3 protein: CASSRLAGGDEYNEQFF; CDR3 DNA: TGTGCCAGCAGCCGACTAGCGGGAGGGGATGAGTACAATGAGCAGTTCTTC
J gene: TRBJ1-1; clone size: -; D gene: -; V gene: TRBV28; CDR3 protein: CAITQPGHLLNTEAFF; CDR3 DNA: TGTGCCATCACCCAACCTGGACATCTCTTGAACACTGAAGCTTTCTTT
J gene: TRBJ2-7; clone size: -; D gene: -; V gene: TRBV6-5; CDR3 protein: CATCRGDTYEQYF; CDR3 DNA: TGTGCCACCTGCCGTGGGGACACCTACGAGCAGTACTTC
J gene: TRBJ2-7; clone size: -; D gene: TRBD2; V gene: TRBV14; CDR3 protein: CASSQYGRYSYEQYF; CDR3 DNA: TGTGCCAGCAGCCAATACGGGAGGTACTCCTACGAGCAGTACTTC
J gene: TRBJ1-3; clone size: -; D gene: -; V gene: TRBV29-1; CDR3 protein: CSVLRSGNTIYF; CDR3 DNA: TGCAGCGTTCTACGCTCTGGAAACACCATATATTTT
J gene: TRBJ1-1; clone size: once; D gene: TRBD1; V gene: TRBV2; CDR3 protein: CASSEALGQGFSTEAFF; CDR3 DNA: TGTGCCAGCAGTGAAGCGCTCGGACAGGGGTTCAGCACTGAAGCTTTCTTT
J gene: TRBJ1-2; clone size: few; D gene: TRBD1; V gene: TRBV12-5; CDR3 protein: CASGFGLGTGVNYGYTF; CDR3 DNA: TGTGCTAGTGGTTTCGGTTTAGGGACAGGGGTTAACTATGGCTACACCTTC
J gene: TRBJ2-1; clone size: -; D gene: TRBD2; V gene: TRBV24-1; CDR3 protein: CATSDPSGTSGRVSYNEQFF; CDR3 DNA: TGTGCCACCAGTGATCCTTCCGGGACTAGCGGGAGGGTCTCCTACAATGAGCAGTTCTTC
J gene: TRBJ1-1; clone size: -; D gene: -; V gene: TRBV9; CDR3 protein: CASSAGWVDTEAFF; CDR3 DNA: TGTGCCAGCAGCGCGGGGTGGGTAGACACTGAAGCTTTCTTT
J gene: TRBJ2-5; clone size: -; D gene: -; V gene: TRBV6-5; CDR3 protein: CASTKETQYF; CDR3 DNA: TGTGCCAGCACTAAAGAGACCCAGTACTTC
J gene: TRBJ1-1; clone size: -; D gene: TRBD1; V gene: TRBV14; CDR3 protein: CASSARQGSTEAFF; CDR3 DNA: TGTGCCAGCAGCGCCAGACAGGGGAGCACTGAAGCTTTCTTT
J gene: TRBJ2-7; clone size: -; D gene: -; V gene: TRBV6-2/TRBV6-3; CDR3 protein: CASSYETVYEQYF; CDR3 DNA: TGTGCCAGCAGTTACGAGACAGTCTACGAGCAGTACTTC
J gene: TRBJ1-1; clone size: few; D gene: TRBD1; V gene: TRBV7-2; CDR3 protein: CASSLQGELTEAFF; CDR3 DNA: TGTGCCAGCAGCTTACAGGGGGAATTAACTGAAGCTTTCTTT
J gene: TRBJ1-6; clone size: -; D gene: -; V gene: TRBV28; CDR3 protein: CASSPPRLYNSPLHF; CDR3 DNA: TGTGCCAGCAGCCCCCCCAGGCTTTATAATTCACCCCTCCACTTT
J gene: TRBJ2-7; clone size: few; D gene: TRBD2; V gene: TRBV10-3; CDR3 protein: CAISEALAGGLGREQYF; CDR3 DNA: TGTGCCATCAGTGAGGCCCTAGCGGGAGGCCTGGGGCGGGAGCAGTACTTC
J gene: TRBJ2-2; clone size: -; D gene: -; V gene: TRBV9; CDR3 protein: CASSPRTGELFF; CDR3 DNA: TGTGCCAGCAGCCCTCGCACCGGGGAGCTGTTTTTT
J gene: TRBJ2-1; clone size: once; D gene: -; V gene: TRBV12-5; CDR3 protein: CASGLVSGEQFF; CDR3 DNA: TGTGCTAGTGGTTTGGTCAGCGGCGAGCAGTTCTTC
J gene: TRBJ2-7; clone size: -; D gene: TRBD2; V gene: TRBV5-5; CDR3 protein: CASSLIAGVDEQYF; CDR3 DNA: TGTGCCAGCAGCTTGATAGCGGGAGTTGACGAGCAGTACTTC
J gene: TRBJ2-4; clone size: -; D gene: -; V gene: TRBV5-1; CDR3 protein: CASSLEFGTPSHIQYF; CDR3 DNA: TGCGCCAGCAGCTTGGAGTTCGGGACTCCTTCCCACATTCAGTACTTC
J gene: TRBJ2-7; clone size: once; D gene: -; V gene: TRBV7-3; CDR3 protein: CASSRDNGAEQYF; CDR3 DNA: TGTGCCAGCAGCCGGGACAACGGGGCCGAGCAGTACTTC
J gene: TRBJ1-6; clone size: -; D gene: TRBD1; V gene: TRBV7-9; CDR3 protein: CASSFHRDRGNSPLHF; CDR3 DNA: TGTGCCAGCAGCTTCCATAGGGACAGGGGAAATTCACCCCTCCACTTT
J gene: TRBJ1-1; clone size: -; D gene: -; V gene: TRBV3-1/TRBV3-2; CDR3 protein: CASSLRAGNTEAFF; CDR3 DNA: TGTGCCAGCAGCCTCAGGGCAGGGAACACTGAAGCTTTCTTT
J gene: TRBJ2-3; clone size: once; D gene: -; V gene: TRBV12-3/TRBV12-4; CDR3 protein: CASSPADTQYF; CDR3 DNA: TGTGCCAGCAGCCCTGCGGATACGCAGTATTTT
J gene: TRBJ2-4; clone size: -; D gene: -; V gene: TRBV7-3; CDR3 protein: CASSTTPDHIQYF; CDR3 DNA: TGTGCCAGCAGCACTACCCCCGACCACATTCAGTACTTC
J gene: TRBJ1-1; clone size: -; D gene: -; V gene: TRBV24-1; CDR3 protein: CATSVSSGTEAFF; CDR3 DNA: TGTGCCACCAGTGTTTCCTCCGGGACTGAAGCTTTCTTT
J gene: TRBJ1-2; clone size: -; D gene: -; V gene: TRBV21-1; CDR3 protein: CASSKWSVQSGADYGYTF; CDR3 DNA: TGTGCCAGCAGCAAATGGTCCGTCCAGAGCGGTGCTGACTATGGCTACACCTTC
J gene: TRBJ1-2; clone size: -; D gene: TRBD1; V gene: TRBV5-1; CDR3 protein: CASSYDAGQGNYGYTF; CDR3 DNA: TGCGCCAGCAGCTACGACGCGGGACAGGGAAACTATGGCTACACCTTC
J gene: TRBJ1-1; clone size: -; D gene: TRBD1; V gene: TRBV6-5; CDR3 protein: CASSYGDRVNTEAFF; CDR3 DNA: TGTGCCAGCAGTTACGGGGACAGAGTGAACACTGAAGCTTTCTTT
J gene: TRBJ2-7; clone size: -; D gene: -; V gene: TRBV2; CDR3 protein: CASTRGGTYEQYF; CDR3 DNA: TGTGCCAGTACAAGAGGGGGAACCTACGAGCAGTACTTC
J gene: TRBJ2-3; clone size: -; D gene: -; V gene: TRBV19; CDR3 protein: CASSIRTAGTDTQYF; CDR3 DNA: TGTGCCAGTAGTATTCGGACAGCTGGCACAGATACGCAGTATTTT
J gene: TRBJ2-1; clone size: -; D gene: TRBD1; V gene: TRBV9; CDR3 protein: CASSALTDRAGEQFF; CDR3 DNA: TGTGCCAGCAGCGCCCTAACCGACAGGGCTGGGGAGCAGTTCTTC